This passage covers 22 T cell receptor beta chains from one sample sequenced in a study of shared clonotypes between healthy human individuals (dated by TCRdb to the early 2020s). Libraries came from the immunoSEQ multiplex PCR assay. What TCRdb holds here is the immuneACCESS table cut down to in-frame rearrangements. Part of the clones is not present; checked against another copy, under half of the missing clones reflect an unresolved V gene, and the others are unexplained. This sample holds around 750,000 clones; around 67% were observed only once. The ten biggest clones cover approximately 1.8% of the sample. The sample consisted of memory CD4+ T cells sorted from blood. Taken with the paper, the label for cell subset or site translates to: CD45RA-negative fraction. Every receptor here comes from a woman aged 25 to 45 in good health.

The chain uses TRBV6-1 and TRBJ1-2, with 9 bases lining up with TRBD1. Germline CDR1 and CDR2: MNHNS and SASEGT. CDR3 size: 18 residues. V shed 3 bases and J 8 bases; nucleotides not matched to a gene: 19. CDR3: CASSDSPNLQGAIRGYTF. CDR3 nucleotides: TGTGCCAGCAGTGATTCCCCGAACCTACAGGGGGCGATTCGGGGCTACACCTTC.

V is TRBV28 and J is TRBJ2-1; no definite D call. Between the trimmed V and J ends, which lost 7 bases and 2 bases, there was a span of 18 bases. Looked up from germline, CDR1 is MDHEN and CDR2 is SYDVKM. This CDR3 has 16 residues. CDR3 sequence: CASTEVSKAPYNEQFF. The CDR3 DNA reads as TGTGCCAGCACCGAGGTATCCAAAGCCCCCTACAATGAGCAGTTCTTC.

This clone was recorded many times. The chain couples TRBV5-1 to TRBJ2-1; D perhaps matches TRBD1 (6 bases). The CDR3 is 15 residues long. V lost 0 bases, J lost 9 bases, and 16 bases lay in between. Germline assignment: CDR1 SGHRS and CDR2 YFSETQ. CDR3 nucleotides: TGCGCCAGCAGCTTGGGGGACATTCCCAATGGTGAGCAGTTCTTC. Translated, it gives CASSLGDIPNGEQFF. The full variable domain, in which reference TRBV5-1 and TRBJ2-1 provide the parts outside the CDR3, is KAGVTQTPRYLIKTRGQQVTLSCSPISGHRSVSWYQQTPGQGLQFLFEYFSETQRNKGNFPGRFSGRQFSNSRSEMNVSTLELGDSALYLCASSLGDIPNGEQFFGPGTRLTVL.

The chain employs TRBV7-3 and TRBJ2-1, with a possible D match to TRBD2 (6 bases). The ends were cut back, 2 bases at V and 0 bases at J, with 11 bases in the middle. Per germline, CDR1 SGHTA and CDR2 FQGTGA. This CDR3 contains 16 residues. The CDR3 sequence: CASSLVAGSSYNEQFF. The CDR3 DNA reads as TGTGCCAGCAGCTTAGTTGCGGGGAGCTCCTACAATGAGCAGTTCTTC.

This clone was seen once. The V call is TRBV12-2, the J call TRBJ2-7; the D call TRBD2 from the table was never checked on the DNA. TRBV12-2 is labeled a pseudogene. CDR3 size: 16 residues. CDR3: CASRSLPAGSECEQYF. The DNA of the CDR3 is TGTGCAAGTCGCTCCCTCCCCGCGGGAAGTGAATGCGAGCAGTACTTC.

The V call is TRBV21-1, the J call TRBJ2-2; the table's D call of TRBD2 was not tested on the DNA. TRBV21-1 is annotated as a pseudogene. CDR3 size: 16 residues. CDR3 loop: CASSKFGTSGNRELFF. DNA for the CDR3: TGTGCCAGCAGCAAGTTCGGGACTAGCGGGAACAGGGAGCTGTTTTTT.

This rearrangement joins TRBV7-2 to TRBJ2-1, with TRBD2 matching over 9 bases. The CDR3 is 17 amino acids. The germline gives CDR1 SGHTA, CDR2 FQGNSA. V shed 2 bases, J shed 12 bases, and the junction held 17 bases outside the gene matches. The CDR3 DNA sequence: TGTGCCAGCAGCTTAATAGCGGGACTAGCCCCATCCCGGGGGCAGTTCTTC. Translation gives CASSLIAGLAPSRGQFF.

This chain uses TRBV30 with TRBJ2-7; D is perhaps TRBD1 (6 bases). Trimming removed 3 bases from V and 3 bases from J, with 12 bases in between. The CDR3 totals 13 residues. Per germline, CDR1 GTSNPN and CDR2 SVGIG (reference sequence). The CDR3 coding sequence is TGTGCCTGGAGCCCAGGGGACCACTACGAGCAGTACTTC. It encodes CAWSPGDHYEQYF. The whole variable domain, filled in from reference TRBV30 and TRBJ2-7, reads SQTIHQWPATLVQPVGSPLSLECTVEGTSNPNLYWYRQAAGRGLQLLFYSVGIGQISSEVPQNLSASRPQDRQFILSSKKLLLSDSGFYLCAWSPGDHYEQYFGPGTRLTVT.

As concerns this clone: The sample carries other DNA sequences with the same CDR3. The chain combines TRBV19 with TRBJ2-1, with 10 bases identical to TRBD2. J lost 4 bases, V lost 3 bases, and 6 bases had no gene match. CDR1 LNHDA and CDR2 SQIVND come from the germline V gene (reference sequence). The length of the CDR3 is 16 residues. CDR3 residues: CASSIGVTSGYNEQFF. The CDR3 bases are TGTGCCAGTAGTATCGGGGTGACTAGCGGGTACAATGAGCAGTTCTTC.

The chain is built from TRBV6-1 and TRBJ1-2, with TRBD1 matching 7 bases. From germline, CDR1 is MNHNS and CDR2 SASEGT. The CDR3 is 13 residues long. V lost 8 bases, J lost 5 bases, and 8 bases stayed unmatched. Here the CDR3 reads CASSPDRKYGYTF. The CDR3 coding sequence is TGTGCCAGCTCCCCGGACAGGAAATATGGCTACACCTTC.

The chain uses TRBV7-9 and TRBJ2-5; possibly TRBD2 for D (5 bases). The germline V and J ends were trimmed by 8 bases and 4 bases, with 8 bases remaining between them. CDR3 length: 11 residues. CDR1 SEHNR and CDR2 FQNEAQ come from the germline V gene (reference sequence). Here the CDR3 reads CASSGRETQYF. CDR3 coding DNA: TGTGCCAGCTCGGGGAGAGAGACCCAGTACTTC.

The J gene is TRBJ2-4, the V gene TRBV11-3; D may be TRBD2 (5 bases). This CDR3 is 16 amino acids long. Trimming stripped 0 bases from V and 5 bases from J, with 14 bases between. Germline-derived CDR1 and CDR2 are SGHNT and YENEEA. CDR3 residues: CASSLEGLSSQNIQYF. The CDR3 bases are TGTGCCAGCAGCTTAGAAGGACTTTCTAGCCAAAACATTCAGTACTTC. The full variable domain, in which reference TRBV11-3 and TRBJ2-4 provide the parts outside the CDR3, is EAGVVQSPRYKIIEKKQPVAFWCNPISGHNTLYWYLQNLGQGPELLIRYENEEAVDDSQLPKDRFSAERLKGVDSTLKIQPAELGDSAVYLCASSLEGLSSQNIQYFGAGTRLSVL.

This clone has a count of ten or more. The same CDR3 can be traced to other DNA sequences in this sample. The genes are TRBV4-1 and TRBJ1-5; TRBD1 matches 7 bases. There are 14 residues in the CDR3. CDR1 is MGHRA and CDR2 is YSYEKL in the germline V gene. The trim removed 0 bases at V and 4 bases at J, leaving 0 bases unmatched. In DNA form, the CDR3 reads TGCGCCAGCAGCCAAGAGACAGGGAATCAGCCCCAGCATTTT. Protein: CASSQETGNQPQHF.

The rearrangement links TRBV28 to TRBJ2-7, with TRBD2 matching 11 bases. The germline V gene encodes CDR1 MDHEN and CDR2 SYDVKM. The CDR3 sequence is 19 residues long. Losses at the gene ends were 5 bases for V and 2 bases for J; bases not matched to a gene: 17. Here the CDR3 DNA reads TGTGCCAGCAGTACCAGTGGACAGGGTTCGGGACTAGCGGCCTACGAGCAGTACTTC. Translation: CASSTSGQGSGLAAYEQYF.

V and J are TRBV27 and TRBJ1-2; no definite D call. The length of the CDR3 is 13 residues. V was trimmed by 4 bases and J by 7 bases, leaving 13 bases between them. CDR1 is MNHEY and CDR2 is SMNVEV in the germline V gene (reference sequence). The CDR3 sequence: CASSSYKSSGYTF. In nucleotides, the CDR3 is TGTGCCAGCAGTTCCTACAAGTCTTCTGGCTACACCTTC.

V is TRBV5-1 and J is TRBJ2-1; D ambiguous. Trimming pared 0 bases from V and 4 bases from J, leaving 14 bases between. This CDR3 comprises 16 residues. Germline V gives CDR1 SGHRS, CDR2 YFSETQ. The CDR3 reads CASSLARTMGYNEQFF. The DNA for the CDR3 is TGCGCCAGCAGCTTGGCCAGGACGATGGGGTACAATGAGCAGTTCTTC.

CDR3 in DNA: TGCAGCGTTGCCCCCGCTAGCGGGAGGGAGTACGAGCAGTTCTTC. Translating it yields CSVAPASGREYEQFF. The rearrangement links TRBV29-1 to TRBJ2-1; 12 bases map to TRBD2. Germline V lookup: CDR1 SQVTM, CDR2 ANQGSEA. V dropped 4 bases and J dropped 10; count of bases not matched to a gene: 11. The CDR3 is 15 residues long.

The V gene is TRBV29-1, the J gene TRBJ2-7; TRBD1 or TRBD2 may be the D gene (5 bases each). The germline V and J ends were trimmed by 6 bases and 5 bases, with 17 bases remaining between them. CDR1 is SQVTM, CDR2 ANQGSEA, per germline. The CDR3 runs to 13 residues. The CDR3: CSVGQGPGNEQYF. Here the CDR3 DNA reads TGCAGCGTGGGGCAGGGCCCGGGGAACGAGCAGTACTTC.

This clone has just one count. V gene TRBV4-1 combines with J gene TRBJ2-2, with TRBD2 matching over 11 bases. V lost 2 bases to trimming and J lost 3 bases; unmatched junction nucleotides: 2. Germline V gene sequence: CDR1 MGHRA, CDR2 YSYEKL. The CDR3 covers 16 residues. Here the CDR3 reads CASSQRGLADTGELFF. The CDR3 DNA follows: TGCGCCAGCAGCCAAAGGGGACTAGCGGACACCGGGGAGCTGTTTTTT.

The chain uses TRBV28 and TRBJ2-6; D unclear. The V end was cut by 2 bases, the J end by 0 bases, with 14 bases between. Germline CDR1 is MDHEN and CDR2 is SYDVKM. This CDR3 region has 18 residues. The CDR3 nucleotides read TGTGCCAGCAGTTTAAGGGTCGGCAGGAGCTCTGGGGCCAACGTCCTGACTTTC. Its protein is CASSLRVGRSSGANVLTF.

This rearrangement joins TRBV4-2 to TRBJ2-1; 10 nucleotides agree with TRBD2. V lost 0 bases to trimming and J lost 9 bases; unmatched junction nucleotides: 11. The CDR3 consists of 17 residues. The V gene's germline CDR1 is LGHNA and CDR2 YNFKEQ. The DNA of the CDR3 is TGTGCCAGCAGCCAAGATTTAACTAGCGGGACTATCGGTGAGCAGTTCTTC. It specifies CASSQDLTSGTIGEQFF.

This clone was detected a few times. The gene calls are TRBV15 and TRBJ1-4, with D hard to call. The germline gives CDR1 LNHNV, CDR2 YYDKDF (reference sequence). Between the trimmed V and J ends, which lost 2 bases and 1 base, there was a span of 11 bases. The CDR3 covers 16 residues. The CDR3 loop reads CATSRFQVGTNEKLFF. DNA for the CDR3: TGTGCCACCAGCAGATTCCAGGTTGGAACTAATGAAAAACTGTTTTTT.